These T cell receptor beta chains were read from a single sample in a study of identifying expanded T cells in peripheral blood. The repertoire was sequenced with immunoSEQ multiplex PCR; TCRdb's copy has only in-frame clones and lacks some. Of approximately 80,000 clones in the sample, about four fifths are singletons; the top ten hold approximately 20%. The sequencing sample was made of blood. These receptors all come from a person aged 18 to 69 in good health. The CDR3 runs from the conserved cysteine through the conserved F or W. The D gene is left open where the match is weak. The size of a clone is reported for some rows only, either as once, few or many, or as a class for expanded clones.

few	15	TRBV19	TRBJ1-4	.	TGTGCCAGTAGTGAGATCGGGCCTACTAATGAAAAACTGTTTTTT	CASSEIGPTNEKLFF
.	16	TRBV6-5	TRBJ2-6	.	TGTGCCAGCAGTTACTCTGAGGGCTCTGGGGCCAACGTCCTGACTTTC	CASSYSEGSGANVLTF
.	17	TRBV5-1	TRBJ2-2	.	TGCGCCAGCAGCTTGGCCGGGGGCGGGAGCCTCACCGGGGAGCTGTTTTTT	CASSLAGGGSLTGELFF
.	15	TRBV5-1	TRBJ2-1	.	TGCGCCAGCAGCTTTTTGGGTAATAGCGGCAATGAGCAGTTCTTC	CASSFLGNSGNEQFF
.	12	TRBV11-3	TRBJ2-3	.	TGTGCCAGCAGCTTAGGAAGTAATACGCAGTATTTT	CASSLGSNTQYF
.	15	TRBV19	TRBJ2-3	.	TGTGCCAGTAGTATAGAGCGGTCAGGCACAGATACGCAGTATTTT	CASSIERSGTDTQYF
.	14	TRBV11-1	TRBJ2-3	.	TGTGCCAGCAGCTCAGGGGTTCGAGCAGATACGCAGTATTTT	CASSSGVRADTQYF
.	13	TRBV5-1	TRBJ2-7	.	TGCGCCAGTGCCGGGACTGGGGCCTACGAGCAGTACTTC	CASAGTGAYEQYF
.	14	TRBV11-1	TRBJ2-7	.	TGTGCCAGCAGCTCGCTTAAATTTCGCAACGAGCAGTACTTC	CASSSLKFRNEQYF
few	16	TRBV28	TRBJ1-1	.	TGTGCCAGCAGCCTCCCAGGGTTCGTAATGAACACTGAAGCTTTCTTT	CASSLPGFVMNTEAFF
.	14	TRBV6-6	TRBJ2-1	.	TGTGCCAGCAGTTACGGCAGGGCCTACAATGAGCAGTTCTTC	CASSYGRAYNEQFF
.	15	TRBV28	TRBJ2-1	TRBD2	TGTGCCAGCAGCTTTGGGACTAGCGGGAAAAATGAGCAGTTCTTC	CASSFGTSGKNEQFF
once	13	TRBV6-1	TRBJ2-7	.	TGTGCCAGCAGTGAAGCGCATGCCCGGGAGCAGTACTTC	CASSEAHAREQYF
.	14	TRBV5-8	TRBJ1-4	.	TGTGCCAGCAGTTCTAGGATCACGAATGAAAAACTGTTTTTT	CASSSRITNEKLFF
.	14	TRBV18	TRBJ1-4	TRBD1	TGTGCCAGCTCGCCTACCGGGACAGGGGAAAAACTGTTTTTT	CASSPTGTGEKLFF
.	15	TRBV28	TRBJ1-1	TRBD1	TGTGCCAGCAGTTCGTACCCGGGACAGGGGGCGGATGCTTTCTTT	CASSSYPGQGADAFF
.	14	TRBV28	TRBJ2-7	.	TGTGCCAGCAGTTTATCCACAGGGACTTACGAGCAGTACTTC	CASSLSTGTYEQYF
.	15	TRBV6-5	TRBJ1-4	.	TGTGCCAGCAGTTACTCCGGGACTAAAAATGAAAAACTGTTTTTT	CASSYSGTKNEKLFF
.	13	TRBV19	TRBJ1-1	.	TGTGCCAGTAGTATGTCGGAGAACACTGAAGCTTTCTTT	CASSMSENTEAFF
.	14	TRBV19	TRBJ2-7	TRBD2	TGTGCCAGTAGTATGGTAGCGGGAGCCCACGAGCAGTACTTC	CASSMVAGAHEQYF
medium-sized	14	TRBV9	TRBJ2-7	.	TGTGCCAGCAGCGTAGGGACAGTCCCCTACGAGCAGTACTTC	CASSVGTVPYEQYF
.	18	TRBV7-2	TRBJ2-5	TRBD2	TGTGCCAGCAGCTTAGGCCCCCGCTGGCTAGCGGGAGCGGAGACCCAGTACTTC	CASSLGPRWLAGAETQYF